This T cell receptor beta chain was found in a study of cytomegalovirus exposure and HLA in healthy donors. Findings and limits, study-wide: Earlier analysis found most TCR beta V segments productive about 87% or about 30% of the time. Some 17,000 TCR beta sequences were associated with HLA alleles at 0.05 false discovery rate in a later analysis.

For this clone: Its antigen is undetermined.

The ends lost 6 bases at V and 3 bases at J; junction bases unmatched: 4. The CDR3 spans 15 residues. Germline lookup yields CDR1 MDHEN and CDR2 SYDVKM. Use of 60 Vbeta and 13 Jbeta primers characterized the PCR. Under the authors' procedure: In a later analysis, around 10 million of 65 million to 90 million unique beta chains occurred in at least two donors. Sequencing was performed with immunoSEQ multiplex PCR; in TCRdb, only in-frame clones are kept and a portion is missing. Clonal size and the V and J genes are those of that table, whereas D and trimming came from the DNA. The sample yields around 100,000 clones, around three quarters seen once.

This sequence originates from a woman aged 40 to 50 in good health and CMV-seronegative. Sample: PBMCs. The chain uses TRBV28 and TRBJ2-2, with 10 bases that match TRBD2. CDR3 DNA: TGTGCCAGCAGGAGCGGGGGGGCCGACACCGGGGAGCTGTTTTTT. Translation gives CASRSGGADTGELFF. The whole variable domain, remainder taken from reference TRBV28 and TRBJ2-2, is DVKVTQSSRYLVKRTGEKVFLECVQDMDHENMFWYRQDPGLGLRLIYFSYDVKMKEKGDIPEGYSVSREKKERFSLILESASTNQTSMYLCASRSGGADTGELFFGEGSRLTVL.